Below, 16 T cell receptor beta chains from the same sample are listed, as sequenced in a study of early T cells in non-severe SARS-CoV-2 infection. TCRdb redid the calling of the 5' RACE reads with MiXCR, one entry per CDR3 protein. The sample includes about 80,000 distinct CDR3 sequences, about 5% of them seen just once. Sequencing used whole blood, obtained at baseline. The receptors derive from an adult who was a healthcare worker with PCR-confirmed SARS-CoV-2 infection or an uninfected control (not recorded which).

This clonotype was detected a few times. V usage is TRBV12-3 or TRBV12-4 and J usage is TRBJ2-3; TRBD1 aligns across 7 bases. Trimming cost V 5 bases and J 5 bases; bases outside gene matches: 22. There are 19 residues in the CDR3. The CDR3 bases are TGTGCCAGCAGTCCGAAAAACAGGGGAGTATTATTCGTAGGAGATACGCAGTATTTT. Translation: CASSPKNRGVLFVGDTQYF.

This clonotype was found many times. This rearrangement joins TRBV20-1 to TRBJ1-1; 9 bases agree with TRBD1. Germline trimming cut 3 bases from V and 1 base from J; bases unmatched to any gene: 3. CDR1 and CDR2 (germline): DFQATT, SNEGSKA (reference sequence). The CDR3 totals 14 residues. In DNA, the CDR3 is TGCAGTGCTAGTCAGGGACAGGGGAACACTGAAGCTTTCTTT. Its protein is CSASQGQGNTEAFF.

This clonotype appeared a few times. The chain recombines TRBV5-1 with TRBJ2-1, with 10 bases identical to TRBD2. The V gene's germline CDR1 is SGHRS and CDR2 YFSETQ. The V and J ends lost 4 bases and 2 bases, in that order; junction bases with no gene match: 3. The CDR3 is made up of 15 amino acids. The CDR3 DNA sequence: TGCGCCAGCAGCCCGGGACTAGCGACCTACAATGAGCAGTTCTTC. Translated, it gives CASSPGLATYNEQFF.

This clonotype was picked up many times. The chain has TRBV7-6 and TRBJ2-5; TRBD2 matches 9 bases. The CDR3 consists of 15 residues. Looked up from germline, CDR1 is SGHVS and CDR2 is FNYEAQ. The V segment lost 3 bases and the J segment 1 base; nucleotides outside the gene matches: 3. CDR3 coding DNA: TGTGCCAGCAGCTTTAAGACTAGCGGCCAAGAGACCCAGTACTTC. This translates into CASSFKTSGQETQYF.

In this sample, this clonotype turned up a few times. This chain links TRBV19 with TRBJ2-1; TRBD2 matches 9 bases. Losses at the gene ends were 4 bases for V and 6 bases for J; bases not matched to a gene: 7. The germline gives CDR1 LNHDA, CDR2 SQIVND (reference sequence). The CDR3 is made up of 15 amino acids. The CDR3: CASSNVAGDGNEQFF. The DNA of the CDR3 is TGTGCCAGTAGTAACGTAGCGGGAGATGGCAATGAGCAGTTCTTC.

This clonotype was seen repeatedly, ten times or more. The chain is built from TRBV9 and TRBJ2-2; weak D call: TRBD2 (6 bases). Germline V gives CDR1 SGDLS, CDR2 YYNGEE. Trimming took 4 bases from V and 1 from J, leaving 14 bases between them. The CDR3 covers 16 residues. The CDR3 loop is CASSYRDLVNTGELFF. The CDR3 bases are TGTGCCAGCAGCTATCGGGACTTAGTGAACACCGGGGAGCTGTTTTTT. The variable domain in full, with the rest retrieved from reference TRBV9 and TRBJ2-2, is DSGVTQTPKHLITATGQRVTLRCSPRSGDLSVYWYQQSLDQGLQFLIQYYNGEERAKGNILERFSAQQFPDLHSELNLSSLELGDSALYFCASSYRDLVNTGELFFGEGSRLTVL.

In this sample, this clonotype turned up many times. This rearrangement joins TRBV4-2 to TRBJ1-5, with 8 bases aligning to TRBD1. The length of the CDR3 is 14 residues. Germline CDR1 LGHNA, CDR2 YNFKEQ. J lost 4 bases, V lost 8 bases, and 7 bases had no gene match. The CDR3 loop reads CASGGTGPNQPQHF. Written as DNA, the CDR3 is TGTGCCAGCGGAGGGACAGGCCCTAATCAGCCCCAGCATTTT.

This clonotype was counted at least ten times. The chain joins TRBV10-2 to TRBJ2-7, with TRBD1 identical over 9 bases. Germline V lookup: CDR1 WSHSY, CDR2 SAAADI. The CDR3 runs 16 residues. J was trimmed by 3 bases and V by 3 bases; bases with no gene match: 9. The CDR3 DNA sequence: TGCGCCAGCAGTGAACCTCCGGGACAGGGTTTCTACGAGCAGTACTTC. Its protein product is CASSEPPGQGFYEQYF.

About this clonotype: A much larger clone is a single base away; this may be a read error. The rearrangement joins TRBV20-1 to TRBJ1-1; a possible D gene is TRBD1 (5 bases). The CDR3 sequence is 14 residues long. CDR1 and CDR2 (germline): DFQATT, SNEGSKA (reference sequence). CDR3 nucleotides: TGCAGAGCTAGAGTAAAGGACATTAAATATGAAGCTTTCTTT. It is translated as CRARVKDIKYEAFF.

This clonotype has a count of ten or more. The V call is TRBV6-1, the J call TRBJ2-7; D gene uncertain. Trimming cost V 1 base and J 2 bases, with 6 bases left between them. The germline gives CDR1 MNHNS, CDR2 SASEGT. CDR3 size: 13 residues. Written as DNA, the CDR3 is TGTGCCAGCAGTGAAGACAGAACCTACGAGCAGTACTTC. As protein: CASSEDRTYEQYF.

The V gene is TRBV6-1, the J gene TRBJ2-3; D not certain. The CDR3 is made up of 14 amino acids. V lost 6 bases and J 0 bases, leaving 10 bases between the germline ends. Germline V gene sequence: CDR1 MNHNS, CDR2 SASEGT. This CDR3 reads CASRATRSTDTQYF. Written as DNA, the CDR3 is TGTGCCAGCAGGGCTACACGAAGCACAGATACGCAGTATTTT.

This clonotype was picked up many times. The chain has TRBV7-2 and TRBJ1-2; 10 bases match TRBD1. Trimming at V came to 6 bases and at J to 4 bases, leaving 11 bases not matched to a gene. CDR3 length equals 16 residues. CDR1 and CDR2 (germline): SGHTA, FQGNSA. CDR3 region: CASSPDRGRWAYGYTF. The CDR3 DNA is TGTGCCAGCAGTCCCGACAGGGGGCGGTGGGCCTATGGCTACACCTTC. Full variable domain (missing parts from reference TRBV7-2 and TRBJ1-2): GAGVSQSPSNKVTEKGKDVELRCDPISGHTALYWYRQSLGQGLEFLIYFQGNSAPDKSGLPSDRFSAERTGGSVSTLTIQRTQQEDSAVYLCASSPDRGRWAYGYTFGSGTRLTVV.

This clonotype has a count of ten or more. The DNA for the CDR3 is TGTGCCAGCACCACAACCGGGACAGGGGGCTACGAGCAGTACTTC. Encoded protein: CASTTTGTGGYEQYF. The genes are TRBV6-5 and TRBJ2-7, with TRBD1 matching 11 bases. Germline V gives CDR1 MNHEY, CDR2 SVGAGI. V lost 7 bases to trimming and J lost 3 bases; unmatched junction nucleotides: 8. This CDR3 has 15 residues.

The chain carries TRBV30 and TRBJ1-5; D gene unclear. V was trimmed by 3 bases and J by 9 bases, leaving 9 bases between them. CDR1 is GTSNPN, CDR2 SVGIG, per germline (reference sequence). The CDR3 extends over 11 amino acids. Here the CDR3 DNA reads TGTGCCTGGAGGGGGAACGGGCCCCAGCATTTT. This encodes CAWRGNGPQHF.

This rearrangement joins TRBV7-2 to TRBJ1-4; 8 bases line up with TRBD1. CDR1 and CDR2 (germline): SGHTA, FQGNSA. CDR3 length: 15 residues. Trimming cost V 4 bases and J 3 bases; bases outside gene matches: 4. The CDR3: CASSSQGAANEKLFF. The CDR3, as DNA: TGTGCCAGCAGCTCCCAGGGGGCAGCTAATGAAAAACTGTTTTTT.

This clonotype was observed at least ten times. The CDR3 nucleotides are TGCAGTGCTACCTTCCGGGACCGGCGCTACGAGCAGTACTTC. Protein: CSATFRDRRYEQYF. This chain connects TRBV20-1 to TRBJ2-7, with D perhaps matching TRBD1 or TRBD2 (5 bases each). The CDR3 contains 14 residues. Per germline, CDR1 DFQATT and CDR2 SNEGSKA (reference sequence). Between the trimmed V and J ends, which lost 4 bases and 3 bases, there was a span of 16 bases.